This T cell receptor beta chain was identified in a study of graft-versus-host responses after intestinal transplantation. Across the study: Recipients received multivisceral, liver-intestinal, or isolated intestinal transplants. Among the recipients, all got anti-thymocyte globulin induction and then tacrolimus and steroids for 2 to 3 years. Study-level points and caveats: Declining HvG levels early post-transplant were linked to peak circulating GvH clone levels. GvH clonotypes were identified within recipient marrow, with a subset emerging first in ileum or blood.

On this clone: As yet, its antigen is unknown.

The repertoire was sequenced with immunoSEQ multiplex PCR; TCRdb's copy has only in-frame clones and lacks some. Of approximately 89,000 clones listed, 90% to 95% are singletons. The CDR3 is 16 residues long. V lost 3 bases and J lost 1, with 16 bases in between. CDR1 SGDLS and CDR2 YYNGEE come from the germline V gene. The chain employs TRBV9 and TRBJ1-2; possibly TRBD1 for D (6 bases). The receptor was derived from a human donor who was the organ donor for an intestinal transplant. The material was unstimulated CD8+ T cells sorted from spleen or lymph node cells, obtained before transplant. The CDR3 sequence is CASSDPGHWYNYGYTF. Written as DNA, the CDR3 is TGTGCCAGCAGCGACCCGGGACACTGGTATAACTATGGCTACACCTTC.